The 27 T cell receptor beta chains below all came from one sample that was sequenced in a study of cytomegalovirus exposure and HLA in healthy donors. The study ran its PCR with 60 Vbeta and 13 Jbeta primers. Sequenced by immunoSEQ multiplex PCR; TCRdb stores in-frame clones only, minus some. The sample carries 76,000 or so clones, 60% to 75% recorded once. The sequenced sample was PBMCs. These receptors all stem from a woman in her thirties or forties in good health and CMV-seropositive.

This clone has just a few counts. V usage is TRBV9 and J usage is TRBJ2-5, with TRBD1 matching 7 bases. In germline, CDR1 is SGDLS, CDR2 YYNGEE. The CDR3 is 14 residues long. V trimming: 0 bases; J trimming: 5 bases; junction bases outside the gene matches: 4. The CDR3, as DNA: TGTGCCAGCAGCGTAGGAGGGGGCGGGGAGACCCAGTACTTC. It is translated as CASSVGGGGETQYF.

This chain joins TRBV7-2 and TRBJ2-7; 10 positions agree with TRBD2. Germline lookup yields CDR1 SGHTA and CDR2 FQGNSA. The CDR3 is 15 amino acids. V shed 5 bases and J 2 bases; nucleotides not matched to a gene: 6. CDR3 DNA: TGTGCCAGCAGCCTGGGGAGCGGGAGGGCCTACGAGCAGTACTTC. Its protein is CASSLGSGRAYEQYF.

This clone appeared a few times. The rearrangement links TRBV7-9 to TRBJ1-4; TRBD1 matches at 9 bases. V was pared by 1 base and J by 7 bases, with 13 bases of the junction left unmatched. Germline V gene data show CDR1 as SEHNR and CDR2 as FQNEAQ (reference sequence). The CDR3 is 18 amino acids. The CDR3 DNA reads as TGTGCCAGCAGCTTAGGACCGGGGACAGGGAGGGTCGGTGAAAAACTGTTTTTT. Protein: CASSLGPGTGRVGEKLFF. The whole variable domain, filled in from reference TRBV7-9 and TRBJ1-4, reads DTGVSQNPRHKITKRGQNVTFRCDPISEHNRLYWYRQTLGQGPEFLTYFQNEAQLEKSRLLSDRFSAERPKGSFSTLEIQRTEQGDSAMYLCASSLGPGTGRVGEKLFFGSGTQLSVL.

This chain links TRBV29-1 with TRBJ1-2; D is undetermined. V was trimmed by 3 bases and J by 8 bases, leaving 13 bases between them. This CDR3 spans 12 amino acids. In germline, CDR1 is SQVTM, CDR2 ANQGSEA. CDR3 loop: CSVDFNEPGYTF. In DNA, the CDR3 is TGCAGCGTTGACTTTAATGAGCCCGGCTACACCTTC.

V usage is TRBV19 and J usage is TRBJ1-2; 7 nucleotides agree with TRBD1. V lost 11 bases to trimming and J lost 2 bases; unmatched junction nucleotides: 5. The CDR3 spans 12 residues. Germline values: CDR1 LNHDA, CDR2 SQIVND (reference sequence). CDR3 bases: TGTGCCTCCTCGGGACAGAACTATGGCTACACCTTC. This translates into CASSGQNYGYTF.

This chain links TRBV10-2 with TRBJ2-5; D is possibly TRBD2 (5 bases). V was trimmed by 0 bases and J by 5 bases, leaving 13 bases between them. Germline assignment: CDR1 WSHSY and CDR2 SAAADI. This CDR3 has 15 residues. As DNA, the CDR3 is TGCGCCAGCAGTGAGTCGGAGGCGGGTCTGGAGACCCAGTACTTC. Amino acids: CASSESEAGLETQYF.

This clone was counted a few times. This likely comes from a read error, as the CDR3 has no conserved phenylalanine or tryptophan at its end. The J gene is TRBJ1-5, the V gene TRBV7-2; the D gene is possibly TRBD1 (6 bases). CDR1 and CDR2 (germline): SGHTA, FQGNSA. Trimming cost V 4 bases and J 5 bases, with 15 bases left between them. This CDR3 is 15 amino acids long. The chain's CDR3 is CASSSHTGTYQPQHV. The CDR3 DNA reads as TGTGCCAGCAGCTCCCATACAGGGACCTATCAGCCCCAGCATGTT.

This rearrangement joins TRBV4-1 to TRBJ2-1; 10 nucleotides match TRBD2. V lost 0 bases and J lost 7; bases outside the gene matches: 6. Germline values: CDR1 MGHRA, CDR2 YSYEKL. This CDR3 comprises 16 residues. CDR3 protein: CASSQEEAGGVNEQFF. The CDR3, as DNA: TGCGCCAGCAGCCAAGAGGAAGCGGGAGGGGTAAATGAGCAGTTCTTC.

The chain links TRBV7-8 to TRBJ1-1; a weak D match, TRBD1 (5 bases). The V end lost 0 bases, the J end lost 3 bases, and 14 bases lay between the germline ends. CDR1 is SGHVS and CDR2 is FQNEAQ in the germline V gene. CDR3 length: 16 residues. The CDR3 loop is CASSLAVVRVDTEAFF. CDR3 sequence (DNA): TGTGCCAGCAGCTTAGCGGTCGTCAGGGTGGACACTGAAGCTTTCTTT.

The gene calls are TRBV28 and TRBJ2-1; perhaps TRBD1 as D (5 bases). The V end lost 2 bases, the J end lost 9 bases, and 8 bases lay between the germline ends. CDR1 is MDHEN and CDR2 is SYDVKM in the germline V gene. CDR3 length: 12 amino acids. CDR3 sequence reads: CASSLAGFEQFF. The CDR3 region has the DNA TGTGCCAGCAGTTTAGCAGGGTTTGAGCAGTTCTTC.

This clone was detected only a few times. The DNA for the CDR3 is TGTGCCAGCAGTGAAGAGGAGGGTTCTGGAAACACCATATATTTT. It translates to CASSEEEGSGNTIYF. V usage is TRBV6-1 and J usage is TRBJ1-3; D unresolved. The ends were cut back, 1 base at V and 1 base at J, with 8 bases in the middle. The CDR3 consists of 15 residues. The germline V gene encodes CDR1 MNHNS and CDR2 SASEGT.

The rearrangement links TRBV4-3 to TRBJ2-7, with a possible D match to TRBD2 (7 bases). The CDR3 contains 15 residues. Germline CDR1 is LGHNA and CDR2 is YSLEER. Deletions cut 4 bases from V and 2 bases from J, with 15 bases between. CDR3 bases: TGCGCCAGCAGCCCGAAGGGGGAGGGTCCCTACGAGCAGTACTTC. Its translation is CASSPKGEGPYEQYF.

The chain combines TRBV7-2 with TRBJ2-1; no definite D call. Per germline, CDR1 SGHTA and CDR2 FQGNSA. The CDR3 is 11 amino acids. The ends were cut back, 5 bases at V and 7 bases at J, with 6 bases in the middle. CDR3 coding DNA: TGTGCCAGCAGCACGCGGAATGAGCAGTTCTTC. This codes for CASSTRNEQFF.

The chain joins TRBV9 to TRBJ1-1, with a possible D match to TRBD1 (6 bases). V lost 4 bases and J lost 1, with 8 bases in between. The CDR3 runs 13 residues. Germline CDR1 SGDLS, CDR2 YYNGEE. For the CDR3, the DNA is TGTGCCAGCAGCCAGGACAGGAACACTGAAGCTTTCTTT. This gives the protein CASSQDRNTEAFF.

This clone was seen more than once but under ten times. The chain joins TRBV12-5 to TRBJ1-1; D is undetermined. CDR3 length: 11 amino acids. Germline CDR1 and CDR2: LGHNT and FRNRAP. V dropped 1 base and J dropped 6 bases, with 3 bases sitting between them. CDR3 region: CASGLGPEAFF. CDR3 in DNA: TGTGCTAGTGGTTTGGGGCCTGAAGCTTTCTTT.

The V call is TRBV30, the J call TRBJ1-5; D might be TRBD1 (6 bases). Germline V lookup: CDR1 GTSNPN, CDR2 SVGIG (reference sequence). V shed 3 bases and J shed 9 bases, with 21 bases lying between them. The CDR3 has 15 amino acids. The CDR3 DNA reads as TGTGCCTGGAGACCCTCGGACAGCCGCGTCCGGCCCCAGCATTTT. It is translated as CAWRPSDSRVRPQHF.

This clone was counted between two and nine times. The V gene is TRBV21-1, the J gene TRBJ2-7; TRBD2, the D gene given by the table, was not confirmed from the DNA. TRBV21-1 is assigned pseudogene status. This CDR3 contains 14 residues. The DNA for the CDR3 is TGTGCCAGCGTCGGGACTAGGGAAGCCTACGAGCAGTACTTC. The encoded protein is CASVGTREAYEQYF.

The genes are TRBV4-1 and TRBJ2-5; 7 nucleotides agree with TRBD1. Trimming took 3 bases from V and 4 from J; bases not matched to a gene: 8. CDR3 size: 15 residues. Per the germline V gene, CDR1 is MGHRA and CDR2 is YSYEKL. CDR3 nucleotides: TGCGCCAGCAGCCAGCAACTACAGGGGAGAGAGACCCAGTACTTC. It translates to CASSQQLQGRETQYF.

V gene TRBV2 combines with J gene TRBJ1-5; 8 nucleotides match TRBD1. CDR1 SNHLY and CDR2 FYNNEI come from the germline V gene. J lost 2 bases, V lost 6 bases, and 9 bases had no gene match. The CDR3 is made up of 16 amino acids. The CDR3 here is CASREKDRAGNQPQHF. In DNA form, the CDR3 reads TGTGCCAGCAGAGAAAAGGACAGGGCTGGCAATCAGCCCCAGCATTTT. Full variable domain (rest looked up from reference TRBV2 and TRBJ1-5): EPEVTQTPSHQVTQMGQEVILRCVPISNHLYFYWYRQILGQKVEFLVSFYNNEISEKSEIFDDQFSVERPDGSNFTLKIRSTKLEDSAMYFCASREKDRAGNQPQHFGDGTRLSIL.

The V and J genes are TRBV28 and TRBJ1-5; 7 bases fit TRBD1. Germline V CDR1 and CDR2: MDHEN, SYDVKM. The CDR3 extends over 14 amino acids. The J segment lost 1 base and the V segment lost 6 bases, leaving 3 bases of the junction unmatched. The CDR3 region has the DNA TGTGCCAGCAGCCAGACAGGGAGCAATCAGCCCCAGCATTTT. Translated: CASSQTGSNQPQHF. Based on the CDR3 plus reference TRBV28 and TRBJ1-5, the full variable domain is DVKVTQSSRYLVKRTGEKVFLECVQDMDHENMFWYRQDPGLGLRLIYFSYDVKMKEKGDIPEGYSVSREKKERFSLILESASTNQTSMYLCASSQTGSNQPQHFGDGTRLSIL.

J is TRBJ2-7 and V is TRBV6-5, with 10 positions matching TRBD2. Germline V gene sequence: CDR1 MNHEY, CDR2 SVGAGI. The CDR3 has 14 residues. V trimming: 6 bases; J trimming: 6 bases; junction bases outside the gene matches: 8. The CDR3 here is CASRASGSKGEQYF. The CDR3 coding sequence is TGTGCCAGCAGGGCTAGCGGGAGTAAGGGCGAGCAGTACTTC.

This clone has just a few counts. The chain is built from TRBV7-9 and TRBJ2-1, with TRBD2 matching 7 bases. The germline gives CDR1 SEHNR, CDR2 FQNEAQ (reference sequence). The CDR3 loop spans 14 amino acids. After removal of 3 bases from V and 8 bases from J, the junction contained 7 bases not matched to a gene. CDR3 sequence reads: CASSLGTGGDEQFF. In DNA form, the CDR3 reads TGTGCCAGCAGCTTGGGGACGGGAGGCGATGAGCAGTTCTTC.

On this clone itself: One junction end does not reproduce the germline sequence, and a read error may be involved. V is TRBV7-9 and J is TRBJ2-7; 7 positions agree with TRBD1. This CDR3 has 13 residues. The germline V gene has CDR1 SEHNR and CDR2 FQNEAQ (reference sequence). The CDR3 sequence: CSSSLNPGGEQYF. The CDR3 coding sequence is TGTTCCAGCAGCTTAAACCCAGGGGGCGAGCAGTACTTC.

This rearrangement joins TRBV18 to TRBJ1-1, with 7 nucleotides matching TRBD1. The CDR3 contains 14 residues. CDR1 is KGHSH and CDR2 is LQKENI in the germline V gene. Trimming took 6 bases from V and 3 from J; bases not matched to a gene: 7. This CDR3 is CASSLQTGYTEAFF. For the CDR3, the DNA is TGTGCCAGCTCGCTCCAGACAGGGTACACTGAAGCTTTCTTT. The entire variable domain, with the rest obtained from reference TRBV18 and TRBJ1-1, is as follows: NAGVMQNPRHLVRRRGQEARLRCSPMKGHSHVYWYRQLPEEGLKFMVYLQKENIIDESGMPKERFSAEFPKEGPSILRIQQVVRGDSAAYFCASSLQTGYTEAFFGQGTRLTVV.

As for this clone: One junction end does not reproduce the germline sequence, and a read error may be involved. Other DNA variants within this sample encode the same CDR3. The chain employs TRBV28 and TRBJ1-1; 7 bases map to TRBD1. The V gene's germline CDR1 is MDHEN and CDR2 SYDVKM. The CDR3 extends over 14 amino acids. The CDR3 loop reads CASAPTQGHTEAFF. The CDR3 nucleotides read TGTGCCAGCGCCCCCACACAGGGGCATACTGAAGCCTTCTTT.

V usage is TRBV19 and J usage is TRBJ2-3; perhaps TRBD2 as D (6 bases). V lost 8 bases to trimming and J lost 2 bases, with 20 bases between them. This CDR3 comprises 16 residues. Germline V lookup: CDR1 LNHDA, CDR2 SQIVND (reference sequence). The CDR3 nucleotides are TGTGCCAGTGGGAAGAGGGCAGGGAGGCCCACAGATACGCAGTATTTT. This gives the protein CASGKRAGRPTDTQYF.

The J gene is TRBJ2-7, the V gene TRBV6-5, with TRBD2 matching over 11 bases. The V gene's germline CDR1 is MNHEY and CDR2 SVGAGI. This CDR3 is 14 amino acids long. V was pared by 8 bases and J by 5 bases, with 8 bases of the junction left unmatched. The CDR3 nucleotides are TGTGCCAGCTGGTCTAGCGGGAGGAAGGACGAGCAGTACTTC. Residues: CASWSSGRKDEQYF.